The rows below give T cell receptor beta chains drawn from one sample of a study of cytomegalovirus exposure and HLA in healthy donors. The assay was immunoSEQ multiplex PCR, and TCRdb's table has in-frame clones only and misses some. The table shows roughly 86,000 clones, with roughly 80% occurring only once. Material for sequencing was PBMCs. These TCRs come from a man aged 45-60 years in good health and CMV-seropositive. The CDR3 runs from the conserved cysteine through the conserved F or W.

CDR3aa: CASSQGAHQPQNF; len: 13; v_gene: TRBV6-5; j_gene: TRBJ1-5
CDR3aa: CASSQSFEGGGYTF; len: 14; v_gene: TRBV4-3; j_gene: TRBJ1-2
CDR3aa: CASSLERDSKYGYTF; len: 15; v_gene: TRBV4-2; j_gene: TRBJ1-2
CDR3aa: CASTSLRTGVDGYTF; len: 15; v_gene: TRBV6-5; j_gene: TRBJ1-2
CDR3aa: CASSDEGEQYF; len: 11; v_gene: TRBV2; j_gene: TRBJ2-7
CDR3aa: CASSWDRATYEQYF; len: 14; v_gene: TRBV7-2; j_gene: TRBJ2-7
CDR3aa: CASLPMGGSTDTQYF; len: 15; v_gene: TRBV5-1; j_gene: TRBJ2-3
CDR3aa: CASSQEPGVTEAFF; len: 14; v_gene: TRBV4-1; j_gene: TRBJ1-1
CDR3aa: CASSTDSSNQPQHF; len: 14; v_gene: TRBV6-5; j_gene: TRBJ1-5
CDR3aa: CASSVATSGETQYF; len: 14; v_gene: TRBV9; j_gene: TRBJ2-5
CDR3aa: CASQAGGNTEAFF; len: 13; v_gene: TRBV6-5; j_gene: TRBJ1-1
CDR3aa: CASSLARQDYEQYF; len: 14; v_gene: TRBV5-1; j_gene: TRBJ2-7
CDR3aa: CASSSGLAGSQETQYF; len: 16; v_gene: TRBV9; j_gene: TRBJ2-5
CDR3aa: CASSPVEGLRKGGYTF; len: 16; v_gene: TRBV18; j_gene: TRBJ1-2
CDR3aa: CAISLDSNYGYTF; len: 13; v_gene: TRBV10-3; j_gene: TRBJ1-2
CDR3aa: CSAQSGAEQFF; len: 11; v_gene: TRBV20-1; j_gene: TRBJ2-1
CDR3aa: CASSPLLGMGSSGANVLTF; len: 19; v_gene: TRBV14; j_gene: TRBJ2-6
CDR3aa: CASSPDYRGGSGANVLTF; len: 18; v_gene: TRBV27; j_gene: TRBJ2-6
CDR3aa: CASSPGQAGSGELFF; len: 15; v_gene: TRBV7-9; j_gene: TRBJ2-2
CDR3aa: CASSLGAGRTDTQYF; len: 15; v_gene: TRBV5-8; j_gene: TRBJ2-3
CDR3aa: CASSQDSTSYNEQFF; len: 15; v_gene: TRBV4-3; j_gene: TRBJ2-1
CDR3aa: CASSPPVTSGGRSNEQFF; len: 18; v_gene: TRBV18; j_gene: TRBJ2-1
CDR3aa: CASSFYSGTYSNQPQHF; len: 17; v_gene: TRBV19; j_gene: TRBJ1-5
CDR3aa: CASSLNNYGYPF; len: 12; v_gene: TRBV9; j_gene: TRBJ1-2
CDR3aa: CASSPDSRGYGYTF; len: 14; v_gene: TRBV6-1; j_gene: TRBJ1-2
CDR3aa: CASSQASYGETQYF; len: 14; v_gene: TRBV4-3; j_gene: TRBJ2-5
CDR3aa: CASSFSRTGLNQPQNF; len: 16; v_gene: TRBV27; j_gene: TRBJ1-5
CDR3aa: CASSSLASDSPLNF; len: 14; v_gene: TRBV28; j_gene: TRBJ1-6
CDR3aa: CASSRHQGAEKLFF; len: 14; v_gene: TRBV7-8; j_gene: TRBJ1-4
CDR3aa: CARSRDRIGTEAFF; len: 14; v_gene: TRBV5-3; j_gene: TRBJ1-1
CDR3aa: CASRVDRGYNSPLHF; len: 15; v_gene: TRBV2; j_gene: TRBJ1-6
CDR3aa: CASSGTGINTGELFF; len: 15; v_gene: TRBV19; j_gene: TRBJ2-2
CDR3aa: CASRAGTGGTEAFF; len: 14; v_gene: TRBV6-1; j_gene: TRBJ1-1
CDR3aa: CASSLGRDSGGGAQEKLFF; len: 19; v_gene: TRBV5-1; j_gene: TRBJ1-4
CDR3aa: CATHGQGRSYGYTF; len: 14; v_gene: TRBV19; j_gene: TRBJ1-2
CDR3aa: CASSLSSGGGETQYF; len: 15; v_gene: TRBV27; j_gene: TRBJ2-5
CDR3aa: CASSLFAGGRQETQYF; len: 16; v_gene: TRBV7-2; j_gene: TRBJ2-5
CDR3aa: CAISLLEGATEAFF; len: 14; v_gene: TRBV10-3; j_gene: TRBJ1-1